The 13 T cell receptor beta chains reported below all come from one sample, sequenced in a study of blood T cell repertoires in COVID-19. Profiling relied on immunoSEQ multiplex PCR, and the TCRdb table lists in-frame clones only, not all of them. The sample includes about 230,000 clones, around 88% of them seen just once. Source material: peripheral blood. Every receptor here comes from a man aged 35 to 55 with active or convalescent COVID-19.

Only a few counts were recorded for this clone. V usage is TRBV25-1 and J usage is TRBJ1-4; the match to TRBD1 covers 7 bases. The CDR3 has 15 amino acids. Germline V gene lookup returns CDR1 MGHDK and CDR2 SYGVNS. J gave up 5 bases and V 3 bases, and 6 bases lay outside the gene matches. CDR3 amino acids: CASSDVGRGNEKLFF. The CDR3 nucleotides read TGTGCCAGCAGTGATGTTGGCAGGGGGAATGAAAAACTGTTTTTT.

V is TRBV11-2 and J is TRBJ1-2, with 10 bases that match TRBD1. J lost 5 bases, V lost 4 bases, and 13 bases had no gene match. Germline V gene sequence: CDR1 SGHAT, CDR2 FQNNGV. This CDR3 spans 17 amino acids. The CDR3 reads CASSSQGGDRGRYGYTF. CDR3 nucleotide sequence: TGTGCCAGCAGCTCCCAGGGAGGGGACAGGGGCCGTTATGGCTACACCTTC.

The chain has TRBV19 and TRBJ1-2; possibly TRBD1 for D (6 bases). Germline CDR1 and CDR2: LNHDA and SQIVND (reference sequence). The CDR3 has 14 residues. Trimming left V 6 bases short and J 4 bases short, with 15 bases between. The CDR3 DNA sequence: TGTGCCAGTAGGGGGACATCTACTATCTATGGCTACACCTTC. It yields the protein CASRGTSTIYGYTF.

The chain couples TRBV6-5 to TRBJ1-2, with TRBD1 identical over 7 bases. With V trimmed by 5 bases and J by 5 bases, 8 bases remained unmatched. Germline V gives CDR1 MNHEY, CDR2 SVGAGI. This CDR3 region has 14 residues. CDR3 residues: CASSPRGTAYGYTF. CDR3 bases: TGTGCCAGCAGTCCTAGAGGGACAGCATATGGCTACACCTTC.

The chain joins TRBV7-8 to TRBJ1-1, with a weak D call TRBD1 (5 bases). The germline V gene has CDR1 SGHVS and CDR2 FQNEAQ. The CDR3 sequence is 13 residues long. The V end lost 1 base, the J end lost 8 bases, and 11 bases lay between the germline ends. The CDR3 here is CASSLGQKLEAFF. DNA of the CDR3: TGTGCCAGCAGCTTAGGACAGAAACTAGAAGCTTTCTTT.

The chain employs TRBV4-3 and TRBJ2-5, with 8 bases matching TRBD2. Germline V lookup: CDR1 LGHNA, CDR2 YSLEER. The CDR3 covers 15 residues. V trimming: 1 base; J trimming: 4 bases; junction bases outside the gene matches: 5. This CDR3 reads CASSQGVAGGETQYF. The CDR3 DNA follows: TGCGCCAGCAGCCAAGGTGTTGCGGGGGGAGAGACCCAGTACTTC.

The genes are TRBV19 and TRBJ1-3; weak D call: TRBD1 (5 bases). Germline V gives CDR1 LNHDA, CDR2 SQIVND (reference sequence). The CDR3 contains 16 residues. V was pared by 8 bases and J by 3 bases, with 20 bases between. CDR3 in DNA: TGTGCCAGTGAGGCGGTGGGCAGGGTGTTTGGAAACACCATATATTTT. Encoded protein: CASEAVGRVFGNTIYF.

Regarding this clone: Sequence at one end of the junction differs from germline and may be a read error. The chain uses TRBV6-1 and TRBJ2-7; TRBD1 matches at 9 bases. Germline CDR1 reads MNHNS; CDR2 reads SASEGT. The CDR3 contains 14 residues. The CDR3 spells CASSEGQGGRIGNF. CDR3 nucleotides: TGTGCCAGCAGTGAAGGACAGGGGGGGCGGATAGGGAACTTC.

The chain uses TRBV12-3 or TRBV12-4 and TRBJ1-5; a possible D gene is TRBD1 (6 bases). V dropped 7 bases and J dropped 10 bases, with 17 bases sitting between them. The CDR3 sequence is 13 residues long. The CDR3 is CASTVDRRVPQHF. The CDR3 region has the DNA TGTGCCAGCACAGTCGACAGGCGGGTACCCCAGCATTTT.

The V gene is TRBV20-1, the J gene TRBJ2-7; 8 nucleotides agree with TRBD1. The germline gives CDR1 DFQATT, CDR2 SNEGSKA (reference sequence). With 6 bases clipped from V and 6 bases from J, the junction kept 4 bases outside the gene matches. The CDR3 consists of 11 residues. CDR3 amino acids: CSAITGGEQYF. CDR3 nucleotides: TGCAGTGCCATAACAGGGGGCGAGCAGTACTTC.

The chain has TRBV5-1 and TRBJ2-5; D is unresolved. Between the trimmed V and J ends, which lost 2 bases and 5 bases, there was a span of 7 bases. The CDR3 length is 12 residues. CDR1 and CDR2 (germline): SGHRS, YFSETQ. CDR3 in amino acids: CASSFEWETQYF. The CDR3 DNA follows: TGCGCCAGCAGCTTCGAGTGGGAGACCCAGTACTTC.

In DNA, the CDR3 is TGTGCCTGGAGTTTTTGGGGGGGGGAGACCCAGTACTTC. This translates into CAWSFWGGETQYF. The chain combines TRBV30 with TRBJ2-5; 7 positions match TRBD2. From germline, CDR1 is GTSNPN and CDR2 SVGIG (reference sequence). This CDR3 region has 13 residues. V shed 2 bases, J shed 5 bases, and the junction held 5 bases outside the gene matches.

The chain recombines TRBV6-1 with TRBJ1-2, with D tentatively TRBD1 (5 bases). V shed 0 bases and J shed 4 bases, with 15 bases lying between them. Per germline, CDR1 MNHNS and CDR2 SASEGT. This CDR3 contains 16 residues. CDR3 nucleotide sequence: TGTGCCAGCAGTGAAGCCCCACAGGCTAGGGGCTATGGCTACACCTTC. This gives the protein CASSEAPQARGYGYTF.